This T cell receptor beta chain comes out of a study of blood T cell repertoires in COVID-19. About the research overall: T cells, B-cell-depleted T cells, or PBMCs provided the cDNA or gDNA that served as material.

The CDR3 runs 11 residues. Germline CDR1 and CDR2: SNHLY and FYNNEI. V was pared by 8 bases and J by 15 bases, with 10 bases of the junction left unmatched. Source study methods: Reference gene primer amplification in the assay estimated nucleated cell counts. Only in-frame clones appear in the TCRdb table, and some are missing; sequencing was by immunoSEQ multiplex PCR. That table is the source of V, J and clone size, and D and trimming were worked out from the DNA. The table has approximately 150,000 clones, about four fifths seen once. This chain links TRBV2 with TRBJ2-4; TRBD1 agrees at 7 bases. The receptor comes from a woman of 80 years or more with COVID-19, enrolled during active disease. Sequencing used peripheral blood. CDR3 loop: CASRGDSDSYF. The CDR3 DNA reads TGTGCCAGCCGAGGGGACAGTGACTCGTACTTC.